This TCR beta chain derives from a study of CD8+ T cells in alopecia areata. Study-wide results and limits: Among the 100 top clones, expanded CD8+ clones, like scalp clonality, were significantly decreased by tofacitinib.

V was cut by 2 bases and J by 4 bases, with 8 bases left in between. The CDR3 spans 13 residues. The germline gives CDR1 SGHAT, CDR2 FQNNGV. Concerning this clone itself: Its cognate antigen is unknown.

Described treatment: oral pan-JAK inhibitor, 5-10 mg twice daily. Extracted RNA was reverse transcribed into cDNA, the sequencing template. Measured with immunoSEQ multiplex PCR; TCRdb has only the in-frame clones, and not every one. The data contain about 210,000 clones, around 66% of them seen just once; the ten biggest clones take up 4% to 5%. The V and J genes are TRBV11-2 and TRBJ1-1; D is unresolved. The sequence derives from a human donor with alopecia areata. The specimen was CD4+ T cells sorted from blood, collected at week 4, from a patient treated with tofacitinib. The CDR3 protein is CASSLPTFTEAFF. CDR3 coding DNA: TGTGCCAGCAGCTTACCCACTTTCACTGAAGCTTTCTTT.